The 21 T cell receptor beta chains reported below all come from one sample, sequenced in a study of blood T cell repertoires in COVID-19. Clones were sequenced by immunoSEQ multiplex PCR, and TCRdb holds only the in-frame ones, with some missing. The sample holds about 250,000 clones, 85% to 90% seen once. Sequenced input: PBMCs or T cells enriched from blood (not recorded which). The receptors here all came from a woman between 18 and 29 years old who had recovered from COVID-19.

This chain connects TRBV6-5 to TRBJ1-6; D gene unclear. V was cut by 6 bases and J by 6 bases, with 6 bases left in between. The CDR3 covers 12 residues. Looked up from germline, CDR1 is MNHEY and CDR2 is SVGAGI. This chain's CDR3 is CASSTGNSPLHF. The DNA of the CDR3 is TGTGCCAGCAGCACCGGTAATTCACCCCTCCACTTT.

This clone was picked up a small number of times. The rearrangement joins TRBV11-3 to TRBJ1-3; no clear D. This CDR3 spans 20 amino acids. Deletions cut 2 bases from V and 0 bases from J, with 23 bases between. CDR1 is SGHNT and CDR2 is YENEEA in the germline V gene. The CDR3 region is CASSLMAMVGREGSGNTIYF. CDR3 bases: TGTGCCAGCAGCTTAATGGCAATGGTGGGGAGGGAGGGCTCTGGAAACACCATATATTTT.

This rearrangement joins TRBV18 to TRBJ1-1, with TRBD1 as a possible D gene (6 bases). Germline values: CDR1 KGHSH, CDR2 LQKENI. This CDR3 region has 13 residues. V gave up 6 bases and J gave up 7 bases, with 15 bases separating them. CDR3 coding DNA: TGTGCCAGCTCGCCTAACAGGGCAGGTGAAGCTTTCTTT. This encodes CASSPNRAGEAFF.

The genes are TRBV6-5 and TRBJ1-2; 9 nucleotides match TRBD1. This CDR3 contains 13 residues. With V trimmed by 7 bases and J by 4 bases, 4 bases remained unmatched. Per germline, CDR1 MNHEY and CDR2 SVGAGI. In DNA, the CDR3 is TGTGCCAGCAAAGGGACAGGGACCTATGGCTACACCTTC. Its translation: CASKGTGTYGYTF.

V gene TRBV2 combines with J gene TRBJ2-5; maybe TRBD2 (6 bases). CDR3 length equals 16 residues. The germline V gene has CDR1 SNHLY and CDR2 FYNNEI. V lost 9 bases to trimming and J lost 1 base, with 21 bases between them. DNA of the CDR3: TGTGCCAGTTCCGAGTCTGCGGGGACCTTCCAAGAGACCCAGTACTTC. Its protein product is CASSESAGTFQETQYF.

As to this clone: Other DNA sequences in this sample translate to the same CDR3. The chain has TRBV5-1 and TRBJ1-2; D gene uncertain. The CDR3 has 14 residues. CDR1 and CDR2 from the germline V gene are SGHRS and YFSETQ. Trimming stripped 0 bases from V and 0 bases from J, with 6 bases between. CDR3 nucleotide sequence: TGCGCCAGCAGCTTGGACAGAACTAACTATGGCTACACCTTC. This gives the protein CASSLDRTNYGYTF.

The rearrangement joins TRBV11-2 to TRBJ2-1; 8 bases map to TRBD1. Germline V gene sequence: CDR1 SGHAT, CDR2 FQNNGV. The CDR3 length is 16 residues. With V trimmed by 1 base and J by 7 bases, 9 bases remained unmatched. The CDR3 DNA reads TGTGCCAGCAGCTTAGGGGGCAGGGGGCTGGGTAATGAGCAGTTCTTC. Translating it yields CASSLGGRGLGNEQFF.

V usage is TRBV19 and J usage is TRBJ2-7; possible D gene TRBD2, 5 bases. Germline assignment: CDR1 LNHDA and CDR2 SQIVND (reference sequence). CDR3 length: 13 residues. Deletions cut 5 bases from V and 4 bases from J, with 12 bases between. CDR3 amino acids: CASSRGLVYEQYF. CDR3 in DNA: TGTGCCAGTAGTCGAGGGCTAGTTTACGAGCAGTACTTC.

This chain links TRBV12-3 or TRBV12-4 with TRBJ1-2; the D is unclear. V was trimmed by 8 bases and J by 3 bases, leaving 7 bases between them. The CDR3 covers 11 residues. As DNA, the CDR3 is TGTGCCAGCGGCACAGACTATGGCTACACCTTC. Protein: CASGTDYGYTF.

This clone was detected a few times. For the CDR3, the DNA is TGTGCCAGCAGTTCCGGGCCTGGAGGGGTAAACACCTTC. It is translated as CASSSGPGGVNTF. The chain carries TRBV12-3 or TRBV12-4 and TRBJ1-2; D might be TRBD1 (5 bases). This CDR3 spans 13 amino acids. Trimming removed 4 bases at V and 12 bases at J, with 18 bases between.

This rearrangement joins TRBV3-1 (or the pseudogene TRBV3-2) to TRBJ1-5, with D hard to call. Between the trimmed V and J ends, which lost 4 bases and 4 bases, there was a span of 14 bases. There are 15 residues in the CDR3. The germline CDR1 and CDR2 sequences are LGHDT and YNNKEL (reference sequence). CDR3 bases: TGTGCCAGCAGCCGGTCGGGAGGGAGGAATCAGCCCCAGCATTTT. Its protein product is CASSRSGGRNQPQHF.

The rearrangement links TRBV10-3 to TRBJ2-3; D ambiguous. This CDR3 contains 13 residues. V was cut by 3 bases and J by 6 bases, with 10 bases left in between. Germline V CDR1 and CDR2: ENHRY, SYGVKD. CDR3: CAISDRGQDTQYF. The CDR3, as DNA: TGTGCCATCAGTGACCGAGGCCAGGATACGCAGTATTTT.

The gene calls are TRBV2 and TRBJ1-2; 10 bases align to TRBD1. This CDR3 is 15 amino acids long. Germline V gene lookup returns CDR1 SNHLY and CDR2 FYNNEI. J gave up 2 bases and V 0 bases, and 0 bases lay outside the gene matches. CDR3 protein: CASSEAGQGNYGYTF. CDR3 in DNA: TGTGCCAGCAGTGAAGCGGGACAGGGGAACTATGGCTACACCTTC. The complete variable domain, with remaining parts taken from reference TRBV2 and TRBJ1-2, reads EPEVTQTPSHQVTQMGQEVILRCVPISNHLYFYWYRQILGQKVEFLVSFYNNEISEKSEIFDDQFSVERPDGSNFTLKIRSTKLEDSAMYFCASSEAGQGNYGYTFGSGTRLTVV.

This chain uses TRBV5-1 with TRBJ2-5, with TRBD2 matching over 7 bases. This CDR3 contains 15 residues. The junction had 5 bases not matched to a gene; V was cut back by 0 bases and J by 3 bases. Per the germline V gene, CDR1 is SGHRS and CDR2 is YFSETQ. CDR3 coding DNA: TGCGCCAGCAGCTTGGGGCTAGCGGCAAAAGAGACCCAGTACTTC. Protein sequence: CASSLGLAAKETQYF. Full variable domain (outside the CDR3, taken from reference TRBV5-1 and TRBJ2-5): KAGVTQTPRYLIKTRGQQVTLSCSPISGHRSVSWYQQTPGQGLQFLFEYFSETQRNKGNFPGRFSGRQFSNSRSEMNVSTLELGDSALYLCASSLGLAAKETQYFGPGTRLLVL.

The chain employs TRBV19 and TRBJ1-4, with D unresolved. In germline, CDR1 is LNHDA, CDR2 SQIVND (reference sequence). The ends were cut back, 3 bases at V and 8 bases at J, with 13 bases in the middle. The CDR3 has 14 residues. The CDR3 DNA is TGTGCCAGTAGTATTAGCGGAACGTGGGAAAAACTGTTTTTT. Its translation is CASSISGTWEKLFF.

This chain uses TRBV7-8 with TRBJ1-2; TRBD1 agrees at 7 bases. This CDR3 has 14 amino acids. J gave up 4 bases and V 4 bases, and 6 bases lay outside the gene matches. Per germline, CDR1 SGHVS and CDR2 FQNEAQ. CDR3 sequence reads: CASSSETGLYGYTF. DNA of the CDR3: TGTGCCAGCAGCTCCGAGACAGGGCTCTATGGCTACACCTTC. Full variable domain (rest looked up from reference TRBV7-8 and TRBJ1-2): GAGVSQSPRYKVAKRGQDVALRCDPISGHVSLFWYQQALGQGPEFLTYFQNEAQLDKSGLPSDRFFAERPEGSVSTLKIQRTQQEDSAVYLCASSSETGLYGYTFGSGTRLTVV.

This chain links TRBV14 with TRBJ1-1; the D is unclear. Germline V gene sequence: CDR1 SGHDN, CDR2 FVKESK. The V and J ends lost 6 bases and 1 base respectively, with 9 bases between them. This CDR3 has 13 amino acids. CDR3 residues: CASSPSWNTEAFF. The CDR3 bases are TGTGCCAGCAGTCCCAGTTGGAACACTGAAGCTTTCTTT. Full variable domain (missing parts from reference TRBV14 and TRBJ1-1): EAGVTQFPSHSVIEKGQTVTLRCDPISGHDNLYWYRRVMGKEIKFLLHFVKESKQDESGMPNNRFLAERTGGTYSTLKVQPAELEDSGVYFCASSPSWNTEAFFGQGTRLTVV.

The J gene is TRBJ1-2, the V gene TRBV28, with D unclear. CDR1 and CDR2 from the germline V gene are MDHEN and SYDVKM. Between the trimmed V and J ends, which lost 8 bases and 4 bases, there was a span of 14 bases. The CDR3 runs to 13 residues. The CDR3 DNA reads as TGTGCCAGCGTCCTCAACCGAGCCTATGGCTACACCTTC. As protein: CASVLNRAYGYTF.

The CDR3 DNA sequence: TGTGCCAGCAGCGAAACAACAGGGGGCGGTGGCTACACCTTC. As protein: CASSETTGGGGYTF. The V and J genes are TRBV7-9 and TRBJ1-2, with 9 positions matching TRBD1. After removal of 5 bases from V and 7 bases from J, the junction contained 8 bases not matched to a gene. CDR1 SEHNR and CDR2 FQNEAQ come from the germline V gene (reference sequence). The CDR3 is 14 amino acids. The full variable domain, completed using reference TRBV7-9 and TRBJ1-2, is DTGVSQNPRHKITKRGQNVTFRCDPISEHNRLYWYRQTLGQGPEFLTYFQNEAQLEKSRLLSDRFSAERPKGSFSTLEIQRTEQGDSAMYLCASSETTGGGGYTFGSGTRLTVV.

V is TRBV7-3 and J is TRBJ1-1, with 7 bases aligning to TRBD1. CDR1 SGHTA and CDR2 FQGTGA come from the germline V gene. Trimming at V came to 3 bases and at J to 6 bases, leaving 7 bases not matched to a gene. This CDR3 has 14 residues. CDR3 sequence: CASSFGLDRAEAFF. CDR3 coding DNA: TGTGCCAGCAGCTTCGGCCTAGACAGGGCTGAAGCTTTCTTT.

The chain joins TRBV6-4 to TRBJ2-6, with D uncertain. The CDR3 is 15 amino acids. The germline gives CDR1 MRHNA, CDR2 SNTAGT. Trimming took off 3 bases at V and 2 bases at J, with 8 bases between the two ends. The CDR3 DNA reads TGTGCCAGCAGTGAGCAGAATGCTGGGGCCAACGTCCTGACTTTC. Its translation: CASSEQNAGANVLTF.